This TCR beta chain was obtained from a study of T cell repertoires in cytomegalovirus infection. Using its own MiXCR run on the reads, TCRdb lists one record per CDR3 protein. The table has about 830,000 distinct CDR3 sequences, less than 35% seen once; the top ten hold around 12%. CDR3 length equals 14 residues. V was clipped by 2 bases and J by 2 bases, with 11 bases between them. Germline lookup yields CDR1 SGDLS and CDR2 YYNGEE. Study findings and constraints: Carriers of CMV plus the relevant HLA were identified by cumulative public TCR beta family frequency.

As regards this clonotype: Its antigen remains unidentified.

The chain carries TRBV9 and TRBJ2-7; D may be TRBD2 (6 bases). This TCR was recovered from a human donor in good health (CMV status not recorded). Some clones in this sample may be carry-over from other donors' samples. This specimen consisted of cultured CD8+ T cells from PBMCs, obtained from culture after CMV antigen stimulation. In DNA form, the CDR3 reads TGTGCCAGCAGCGTCTCCGGGAGAACCTACGAGCAGTACTTC. Protein product: CASSVSGRTYEQYF.